A single sample gave rise to the 10 T cell receptor beta chains below, sequenced in a study of monozygotic twins with inflammatory bowel disease (dated by TCRdb to about 2019). The library was made by 5' RACE. Sequencing instrument: Illumina HiSeq 2500. Reprocessed by TCRdb, the reads give a single entry per CDR3 protein sequence, without DNA. This specimen's table enumerates over 150,000 distinct CDR3 sequences. The ten largest make up roughly 2.3% of the sample. Sequenced: blood. All receptors come from a human donor with ulcerative colitis or Crohn's disease, or a healthy co-twin of an affected twin (not recorded which).

The gene calls are TRBV20-1 and TRBJ2-3; as DNA is missing, the TRBD1 call by TCRdb cannot be tested. The CDR3 length is 13 residues. The germline V gene encodes CDR1 DFQATT and CDR2 SNEGSKA (reference sequence). Here the CDR3 reads CSARDTITDTQYF.

This chain joins TRBV28 and TRBJ2-6. The length of the CDR3 is 13 residues. The germline CDR1 and CDR2 sequences are MDHEN and SYDVKM. CDR3 amino acids: CASSFGGANVLTF.

The chain has TRBV27 and TRBJ2-7. The CDR3 is 16 residues long. The germline V gene has CDR1 MNHEY and CDR2 SMNVEV (reference sequence). The chain's CDR3 is CASSLSAGDFSYEQYF.

The genes are TRBV7-8 and TRBJ2-1; TCRdb's D call of TRBD1 is untestable without DNA. This CDR3 is built from 15 residues. Germline-derived CDR1 and CDR2 are SGHVS and FQNEAQ. The CDR3 is CASSPRRGGHNEQFF.

The chain recombines TRBV6-5 with TRBJ2-7; TCRdb calls TRBD1, which cannot be checked without DNA. The CDR3 length is 15 residues. The germline V gene has CDR1 MNHEY and CDR2 SVGAGI. Here the CDR3 reads CASSYSKGYRGEQYF.

The gene calls are TRBV7-9 and TRBJ2-7; as DNA is missing, the TRBD2 call by TCRdb cannot be tested. The germline gives CDR1 SEHNR, CDR2 FQNEAQ (reference sequence). CDR3 length equals 12 residues. The chain's CDR3 is CASSLTSAEQYF. The full variable domain, its missing parts supplied by reference TRBV7-9 and TRBJ2-7, is DTGVSQNPRHKITKRGQNVTFRCDPISEHNRLYWYRQTLGQGPEFLTYFQNEAQLEKSRLLSDRFSAERPKGSFSTLEIQRTEQGDSAMYLCASSLTSAEQYFGPGTRLTVT.

This chain joins TRBV4-3 and TRBJ2-7; TCRdb designates TRBD2, a call that cannot be tested without DNA. The germline gives CDR1 LGHNA, CDR2 YSLEER. This CDR3 has 18 amino acids. The CDR3 protein is CASSQGVAGGPNSYEQYF.

The gene calls are TRBV2 and TRBJ2-7; TCRdb names TRBD1, which stays unverified in the absence of DNA. The CDR3 extends over 13 amino acids. The germline V gene has CDR1 SNHLY and CDR2 FYNNEI. CDR3 sequence reads: CASSDREMGEQYF.

The chain is built from TRBV5-6 and TRBJ2-1. CDR1 and CDR2 (germline): SGHDT, YYEEEE. The CDR3 covers 16 residues. The CDR3: CASSFETWSPLNEQFF.

The chain recombines TRBV29-1 with TRBJ2-3; TCRdb names TRBD1, which stays unverified in the absence of DNA. The CDR3 extends over 15 amino acids. Germline V CDR1 and CDR2: SQVTM, ANQGSEA. CDR3 residues: CSVEYGQQGTDTQYF.